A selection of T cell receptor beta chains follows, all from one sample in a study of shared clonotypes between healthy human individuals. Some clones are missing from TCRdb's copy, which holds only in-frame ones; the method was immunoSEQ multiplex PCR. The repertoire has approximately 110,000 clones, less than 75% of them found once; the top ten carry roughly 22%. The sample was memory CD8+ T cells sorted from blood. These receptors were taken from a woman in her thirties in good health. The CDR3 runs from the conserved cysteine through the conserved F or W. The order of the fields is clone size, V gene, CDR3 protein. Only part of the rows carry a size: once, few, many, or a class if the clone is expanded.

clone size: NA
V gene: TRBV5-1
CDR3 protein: CASSFDLNTEAFF

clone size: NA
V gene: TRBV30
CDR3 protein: CAWRDGYTEAFF

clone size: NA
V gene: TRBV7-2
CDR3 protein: CASRRSSYNEQFF

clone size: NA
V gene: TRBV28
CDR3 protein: CASSLHEASGRGYEQFF

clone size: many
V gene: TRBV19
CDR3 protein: CASSTWMGANQETQYF

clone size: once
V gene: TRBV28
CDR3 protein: CASSLFQYTGELFF

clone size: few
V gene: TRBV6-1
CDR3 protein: CASSDGAGEGADTQYF

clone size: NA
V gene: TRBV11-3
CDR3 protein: CASSFNPQNSNQPQHF

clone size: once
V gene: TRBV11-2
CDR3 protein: CASSLGSHEQFF

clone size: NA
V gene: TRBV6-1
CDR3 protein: CASRDGELFF

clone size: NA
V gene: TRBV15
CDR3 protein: CATSRDRQAIYGYTF

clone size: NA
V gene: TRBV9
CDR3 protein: CASSPGGSYEQYF

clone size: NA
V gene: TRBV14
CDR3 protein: CASSPDSRVMETQYF

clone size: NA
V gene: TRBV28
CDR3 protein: CATLPSANTGELFF

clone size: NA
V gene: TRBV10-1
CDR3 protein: CASGEHGNTGELFF

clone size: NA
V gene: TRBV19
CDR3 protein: CARNYWVSHSDQPQHF

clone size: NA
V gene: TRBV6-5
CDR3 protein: CASSLSPGEVSWEQYF

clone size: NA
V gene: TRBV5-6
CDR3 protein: CASSEIKNEQFF

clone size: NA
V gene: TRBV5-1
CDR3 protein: CASRPVRTVTDTQYF

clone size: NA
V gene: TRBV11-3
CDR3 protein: CASSFRGRGETQYF

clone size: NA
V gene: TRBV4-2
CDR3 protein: CASSQVSGSNEKLFF